This T cell receptor (beta chain) was identified during a study of T cell responses to AZD1222 COVID-19 vaccine. Study findings and constraints: Spike was spanned by vaccine-associated CD4 TCRs, which were dominant at 160-218 and 743-854.

Profiling relied on immunoSEQ multiplex PCR, and the TCRdb table lists in-frame clones only, not all of them. The data show around 150,000 clones, 85% to 95% seen once. Notes on this clone: Its antigen remains unidentified.

CDR1 MDHEN and CDR2 SYDVKM come from the germline V gene. CDR3 length: 13 residues. V lost 6 bases and J lost 8, with 16 bases in between. Source: peripheral blood, taken 28 days after the second AZD1222 dose. The TCR was taken from an adult who received the AZD1222 COVID-19 vaccine. The rearrangement links TRBV28 to TRBJ1-2; tentative D call: TRBD1 (6 bases). DNA of the CDR3: TGTGCCAGCAGATACTACAGGGACGGAGGCTACACCTTC. It is translated as CASRYYRDGGYTF.